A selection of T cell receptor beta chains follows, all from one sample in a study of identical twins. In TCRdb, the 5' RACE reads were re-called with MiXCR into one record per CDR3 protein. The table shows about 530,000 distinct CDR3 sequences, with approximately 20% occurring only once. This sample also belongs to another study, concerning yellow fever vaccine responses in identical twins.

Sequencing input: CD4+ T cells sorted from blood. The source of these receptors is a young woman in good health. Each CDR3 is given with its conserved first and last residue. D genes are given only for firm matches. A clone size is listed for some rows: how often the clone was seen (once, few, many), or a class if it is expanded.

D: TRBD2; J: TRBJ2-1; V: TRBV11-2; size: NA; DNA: TGTGCCAGCAGGGCAGCGGGATTCTACAATGAGCAGTTCTTC; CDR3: CASRAAGFYNEQFF
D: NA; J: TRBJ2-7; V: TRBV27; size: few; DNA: TGTGCCAGCAGTTTAGTCTCCGCGAGGGAGCAGTACTTC; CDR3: CASSLVSAREQYF
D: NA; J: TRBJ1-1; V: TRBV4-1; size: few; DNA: TGCGCCAGCAGCAAAGGCGAGAGGAACACTGAAGCTTTCTTT; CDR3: CASSKGERNTEAFF
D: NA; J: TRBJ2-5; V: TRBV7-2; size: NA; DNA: TGTGCCAGCAGCTTAGCGAAAGTCCGGTTGGAGACCCAGTACTTC; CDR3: CASSLAKVRLETQYF
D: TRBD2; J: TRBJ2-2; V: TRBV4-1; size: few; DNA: TGCGCCAGCAACCTTTTTAGCGGGGGAGCGAACACCGGGGAGCTGTTTTTT; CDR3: CASNLFSGGANTGELFF
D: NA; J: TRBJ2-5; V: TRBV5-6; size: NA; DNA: TGTGCCAGCAGCCTGGGGACAAGTAAAGAGACCCAGTACTTC; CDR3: CASSLGTSKETQYF
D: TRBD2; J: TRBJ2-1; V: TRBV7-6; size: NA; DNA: TGTGCCAGCAGCTCTAGGACTAGCGACAATGAGCAGTTCTTC; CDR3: CASSSRTSDNEQFF
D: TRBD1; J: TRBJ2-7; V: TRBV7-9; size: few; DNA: TGTGCCAGCAGCATGAGGGGGCCCGGCGAGCAGTACTTC; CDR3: CASSMRGPGEQYF
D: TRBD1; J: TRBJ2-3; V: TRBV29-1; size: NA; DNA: TGCAGCGTTGCGACGGACAGGGCCCTCCGCACAGATACGCAGTATTTT; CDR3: CSVATDRALRTDTQYF
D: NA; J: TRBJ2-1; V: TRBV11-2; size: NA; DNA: TGTGCCAGCGCCGCGGGACAGTTATACAATGAGCAGTTCTTC; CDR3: CASAAGQLYNEQFF
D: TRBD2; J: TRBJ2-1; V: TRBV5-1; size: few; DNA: TGCGCCAGCAGCGCGTGGACTAGCGGTAGCTCCTACAATGAGCAGTTCTTC; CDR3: CASSAWTSGSSYNEQFF
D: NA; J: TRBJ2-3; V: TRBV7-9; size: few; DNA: TGTGCCAGCAGCCGTGAGGGCATTCCAGATACGCAGTATTTT; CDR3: CASSREGIPDTQYF
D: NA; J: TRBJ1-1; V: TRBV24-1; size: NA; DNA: TGTGCCACCAGTGACTCCGGCGCAGCTTTCTTT; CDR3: CATSDSGAAFF
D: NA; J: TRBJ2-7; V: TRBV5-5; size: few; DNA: TGTGCCAGCAGCTCTGGGACGGTCAGGGCCTACGAGCAGTACTTC; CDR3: CASSSGTVRAYEQYF
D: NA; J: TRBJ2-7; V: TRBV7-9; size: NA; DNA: TGTGCCAGCAGCTTAGTTTCGGGACGGGAGCAGTACTTC; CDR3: CASSLVSGREQYF
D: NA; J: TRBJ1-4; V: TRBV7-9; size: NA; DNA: TGTGCCAGCAGCTCAGGGGACCGGAGGGATGATGAAAAACTGTTTTTT; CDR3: CASSSGDRRDDEKLFF
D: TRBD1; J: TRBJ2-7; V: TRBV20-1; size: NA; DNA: TGCAGTGCTAGAGTGGGACAGAACCTCTACGAGCAGTACTTC; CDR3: CSARVGQNLYEQYF
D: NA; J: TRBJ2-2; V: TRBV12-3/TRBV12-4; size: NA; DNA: TGTGCCAGCAGTTCCGGGGGAGCCGGGGAGCTGTTTTTT; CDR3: CASSSGGAGELFF
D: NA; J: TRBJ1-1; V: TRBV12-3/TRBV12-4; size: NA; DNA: TGTGCCAGCAGTCTCTATGCCAAGGGAACAGCTTTCTTT; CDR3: CASSLYAKGTAFF
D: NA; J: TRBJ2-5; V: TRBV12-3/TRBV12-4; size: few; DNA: TGTGCCAGCAGTTTTGGACAGAGGGAGACCCAGTACTTC; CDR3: CASSFGQRETQYF
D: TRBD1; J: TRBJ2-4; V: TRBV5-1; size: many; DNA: TGCGCCAGCAGCTATCAGGGACAGGACCAACCAAACTTAGCCAAAAACATTCAGTACTTC; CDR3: CASSYQGQDQPNLAKNIQYF
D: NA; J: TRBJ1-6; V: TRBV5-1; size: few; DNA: TGCGCCAGCAGCTTGGGATTGGGGTCTTCGAATTCACCCCTCCACTTT; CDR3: CASSLGLGSSNSPLHF
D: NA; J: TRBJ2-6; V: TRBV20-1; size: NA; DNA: TGCAGTGCTAGAAGGGCAGCCAAGTCTGGGGCCAACGTCCTGACTTTC; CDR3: CSARRAAKSGANVLTF
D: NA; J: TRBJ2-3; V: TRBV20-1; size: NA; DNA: TGCTGTGCTAGAGAGGCAGGGCAGGGGACAGATACGCAGTATTTT; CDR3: CCAREAGQGTDTQYF
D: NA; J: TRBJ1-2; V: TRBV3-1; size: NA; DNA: TGTGCCAGCAGCCACAATTCCGACTATGGCTACACCTTC; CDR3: CASSHNSDYGYTF
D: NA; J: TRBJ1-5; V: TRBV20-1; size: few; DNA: TGCAGTGCCAGGCGTGGGGACAGCAATCAGCCCCAGCATTTT; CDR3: CSARRGDSNQPQHF
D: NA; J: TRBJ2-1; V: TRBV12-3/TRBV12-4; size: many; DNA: TGTGCCAGCAGTCCGGACTACCACGAGCAGTTCTTC; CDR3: CASSPDYHEQFF
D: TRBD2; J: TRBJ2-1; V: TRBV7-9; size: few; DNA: TGTGCCAGCAGCGCTAGACTAGCAATCTACAATGAGCAGTTCTTC; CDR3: CASSARLAIYNEQFF
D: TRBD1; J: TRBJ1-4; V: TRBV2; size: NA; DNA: TGTGCCAGCAGAATTACAGGGGGTGAAAAACTGTTTTTT; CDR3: CASRITGGEKLFF
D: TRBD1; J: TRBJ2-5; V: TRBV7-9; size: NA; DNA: TGTGCCAGCAGCCGACCTCCGGGACAGGGTTCGGGGAACTTC; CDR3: CASSRPPGQGSGNF
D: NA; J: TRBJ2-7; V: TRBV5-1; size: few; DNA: TGCGCCAGCAGCTTAAACGAGGGCACCTACGAGCAGTACTTC; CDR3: CASSLNEGTYEQYF
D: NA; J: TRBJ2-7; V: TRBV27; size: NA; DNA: TGTGCCAGCAGTTTATCGATGGGGACTGGGGTCGAGCAGTACTTC; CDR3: CASSLSMGTGVEQYF
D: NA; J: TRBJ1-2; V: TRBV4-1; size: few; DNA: TGCGCCAGCAGCCAAGGGATAGCCGGCGGTGGCTACACCTTC; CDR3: CASSQGIAGGGYTF